Here is one T cell receptor beta chain with its context. These data originate in a study of blood T cell repertoires in COVID-19. With 1 base clipped from V and 7 bases from J, the junction kept 9 bases outside the gene matches. The CDR3 spans 17 residues. CDR1 and CDR2 (germline): KGHSH, LQKENI. The data were produced by immunoSEQ multiplex PCR, yet TCRdb's version contains in-frame clones alone and is incomplete. Among about 53,000 clones listed, about 83% were seen once. The sample was peripheral blood. The chain joins TRBV18 to TRBJ1-5; 11 nucleotides align to TRBD1. This TCR came from a man aged 50 or older with acute or convalescent COVID-19. CDR3 sequence: CASSPRKGTGGGQPQHF. In DNA, the CDR3 is TGTGCCAGCTCACCACGGAAAGGGACAGGGGGAGGACAGCCCCAGCATTTT.